The 17 T cell receptor beta chains below come from one sample, sequenced in a study of T-cell reconstitution after alpha-beta-depleted transplantation in children (dated by TCRdb to the mid-2010s). Library method: PCR. Instrument used: Illumina HiSeq 2500. TCR libraries were prepared with molecular barcoding, using unique molecular identifiers to normalize TCRbeta repertoire quantification. The raw public data were reprocessed by TCRdb itself: fastp quality trimming at Q25, MiXCR clonotype calling, in-frame beta chains only. Identical CDR3 proteins give one entry, which carries the most common genes and DNA. Within this sample are around 380,000 distinct CDR3 sequences, with roughly 11% of them counted one time only. 4.5% to 6% of the sample comes from the top ten. Sequenced here: PBMCs from the stem cell graft donor, sampled from the stem cell graft. These receptors originate from a human donor who donated a stem cell graft to a child with acute myeloid leukemia.

This clonotype occurred a few times. The chain joins TRBV11-2 to TRBJ2-3; TRBD2 matches 8 bases. This CDR3 is 15 amino acids long. After removal of 3 bases from V and 6 bases from J, the junction contained 8 bases not matched to a gene. Per germline, CDR1 SGHAT and CDR2 FQNNGV. The CDR3 reads CASSFGERELDTQYF. The CDR3 region has the DNA TGTGCCAGCAGCTTTGGCGAGCGGGAGCTGGATACGCAGTATTTT.

The V and J genes are TRBV4-2 and TRBJ1-3, with a possible D match to TRBD1 (5 bases). The CDR3 sequence is 16 residues long. V dropped 0 bases and J dropped 1 base, with 10 bases sitting between them. Germline V CDR1 and CDR2: LGHNA, YNFKEQ. The CDR3 loop reads CASSQEPQGSGNTIYF. CDR3 DNA sequence: TGTGCCAGCAGCCAAGAACCCCAGGGATCTGGAAACACCATATATTTT.

This clonotype occurred many times. The chain uses TRBV7-8 and TRBJ2-1, with TRBD2 identical over 9 bases. The length of the CDR3 is 14 residues. The V gene end was trimmed by 3 bases and the J gene end by 15 bases; junction bases not matched to a gene: 12. Germline lookup yields CDR1 SGHVS and CDR2 FQNEAQ. In DNA, the CDR3 is TGTGCCAGCAGCTTGCAGCGGGGGGCGTTGGGTACGTTCTTC. Translation gives CASSLQRGALGTFF.

This clonotype was detected a few times. V gene TRBV5-1 combines with J gene TRBJ2-5, with TRBD1 matching over 7 bases. The CDR3 totals 14 residues. V shed 4 bases, J shed 1 base, and the junction held 4 bases outside the gene matches. Germline V gene data show CDR1 as SGHRS and CDR2 as YFSETQ. CDR3 in DNA: TGCGCCAGCAGCAACAGGGGCAGCCAAGAGACCCAGTACTTC. This codes for CASSNRGSQETQYF.

This clonotype has a handful of counts. The CDR3 spells CSAQRPGTGTQETQYF. The CDR3 DNA follows: TGCAGTGCTCAGAGGCCCGGGACAGGGACCCAAGAGACCCAGTACTTC. The rearrangement joins TRBV20-1 to TRBJ2-5; 9 nucleotides agree with TRBD1. The length of the CDR3 is 16 residues. Germline V CDR1 and CDR2: DFQATT, SNEGSKA (reference sequence). J was trimmed by 1 base and V by 5 bases; bases with no gene match: 11.

The chain has TRBV12-3 or TRBV12-4 and TRBJ2-7, with 8 bases that match TRBD2. Unmatched junction bases numbered 8, after V lost 6 bases and J lost 4 bases. The length of the CDR3 is 14 residues. CDR3 DNA: TGTGCCAGCAGCCGGGGGGGACACTATTACGAGCAGTACTTC. It encodes CASSRGGHYYEQYF.

The rearrangement links TRBV5-6 to TRBJ2-5; 7 nucleotides line up with TRBD1. The CDR3 spans 16 residues. CDR1 and CDR2 from the germline V gene are SGHDT and YYEEEE. V dropped 0 bases and J dropped 4; count of bases not matched to a gene: 9. CDR3 bases: TGTGCCAGCAGCTTGGGTGACAGGGCGCCCGGAGAGACCCAGTACTTC. It codes for CASSLGDRAPGETQYF.

This clonotype turned up a few times. This chain links TRBV12-3 or TRBV12-4 with TRBJ2-4; 7 bases match TRBD1. The trim removed 3 bases at V and 6 bases at J, leaving 8 bases unmatched. The CDR3 sequence is 15 residues long. The chain's CDR3 is CASSLYRGERNIQYF. CDR3 coding DNA: TGTGCCAGCAGTTTGTACAGGGGTGAACGAAACATTCAGTACTTC.

This clonotype has a handful of counts. The genes are TRBV12-3 or TRBV12-4 and TRBJ2-1; weak D call: TRBD1 (6 bases). The V end was cut by 6 bases, the J end by 9 bases, with 15 bases between. The CDR3 spans 13 residues. CDR3 DNA: TGTGCCAGCAGGCAGGGGCGTGGTGGTGAGCAGTTCTTC. Translation: CASRQGRGGEQFF.

This clonotype was counted only a few times. The gene calls are TRBV27 and TRBJ2-2; 14 bases are shared with TRBD2. V was pared by 7 bases and J by 4 bases, with 8 bases of the junction left unmatched. This CDR3 is built from 17 residues. CDR1 and CDR2 from the germline V gene are MNHEY and SMNVEV (reference sequence). CDR3 loop: CASKGTSGSPFTGELFF. CDR3 bases: TGTGCCAGCAAGGGGACTAGCGGGAGCCCGTTCACCGGGGAGCTGTTTTTT.

This clonotype was seen a handful of times. The chain uses TRBV7-2 and TRBJ2-1, with 8 bases matching TRBD2. Germline-derived CDR1 and CDR2 are SGHTA and FQGNSA. J lost 6 bases, V lost 5 bases, and 9 bases had no gene match. The CDR3 sequence is 15 residues long. For the CDR3, the DNA is TGTGCCAGCAGCCCAGCGGGAGTTGGGGGCAATGAGCAGTTCTTC. The encoded protein is CASSPAGVGGNEQFF.

This chain uses TRBV7-2 with TRBJ2-5; no clear D gene. The CDR3 runs to 11 residues. Germline CDR1 reads SGHTA; CDR2 reads FQGNSA. Trimming removed 3 bases from V and 10 bases from J, with 9 bases in between. The CDR3 DNA reads TGTGCCAGCAGCTTCCACGTGATCCAGTACTTC. This sequence encodes CASSFHVIQYF.

The table lists this clonotype with a few counts. The rearrangement uses TRBV5-1 and TRBJ2-7, with 7 bases matching TRBD1. Germline-derived CDR1 and CDR2 are SGHRS and YFSETQ. The V segment lost 4 bases and the J segment 2 bases; nucleotides outside the gene matches: 6. CDR3 length equals 14 residues. The CDR3 DNA is TGCGCCAGCAGCCAGACTACAGGGGCCTACGAGCAGTACTTC. It translates to CASSQTTGAYEQYF.

The rearrangement uses TRBV10-3 and TRBJ1-5; 8 positions agree with TRBD1. Trimming cost V 3 bases and J 7 bases; bases outside gene matches: 5. The length of the CDR3 is 14 residues. The germline gives CDR1 ENHRY, CDR2 SYGVKD. CDR3 protein: CAISDGQGRQPQHF. In nucleotides, the CDR3 is TGTGCCATCAGTGATGGACAGGGACGACAGCCCCAGCATTTT.

This clonotype showed up many times. This rearrangement joins TRBV5-1 to TRBJ1-1; possibly TRBD1 for D (6 bases). The CDR3 extends over 14 amino acids. V lost 2 bases to trimming and J lost 2 bases, with 10 bases between them. In germline, CDR1 is SGHRS, CDR2 YFSETQ. Here the CDR3 DNA reads TGCGCCAGCAGCTTCCAGGGGCGAAACACTGAAGCTTTCTTT. This encodes CASSFQGRNTEAFF.

As to this clonotype: Compared with germline, one end of the junction differs, possibly owing to a read error. V is TRBV3-1 and J is TRBJ2-2; D remains ambiguous. The CDR3 totals 17 residues. The V gene's germline CDR1 is LGHDT and CDR2 YNNKEL (reference sequence). The CDR3 DNA is TGTACCAGCAGCCACCCGCAGGCCATAGGGAATCCCGGGGAGCTGTTTTTT. Translated, it gives CTSSHPQAIGNPGELFF.

In this sample, this clonotype turned up a few times. The chain employs TRBV20-1 and TRBJ2-3, with 14 bases matching TRBD2. This CDR3 comprises 16 residues. Germline values: CDR1 DFQATT, CDR2 SNEGSKA (reference sequence). The J segment lost 6 bases and the V segment lost 0 bases, leaving 5 bases of the junction unmatched. CDR3 nucleotides: TGCAGTGCTAGAGAAGGGACTAGCGGGGGATTGGATACGCAGTATTTT. Its translation: CSAREGTSGGLDTQYF.